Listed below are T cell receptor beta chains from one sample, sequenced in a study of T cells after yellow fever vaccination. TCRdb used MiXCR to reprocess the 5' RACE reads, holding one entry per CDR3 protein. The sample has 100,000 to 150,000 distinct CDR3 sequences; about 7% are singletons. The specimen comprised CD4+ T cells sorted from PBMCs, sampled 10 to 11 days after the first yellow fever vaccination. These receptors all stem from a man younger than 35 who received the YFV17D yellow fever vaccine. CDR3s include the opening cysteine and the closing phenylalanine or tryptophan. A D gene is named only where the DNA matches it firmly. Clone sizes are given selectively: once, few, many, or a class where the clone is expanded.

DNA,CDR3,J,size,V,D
TGCAGTGCTAGAGCCTCAAGGACAGGGGCCCCACTAGGTTTC,CSARASRTGAPLGF,TRBJ2-5,many,TRBV20-1,TRBD1
TGTGTGGCTGCCAAAAACATTCAGTACTTC,CVAAKNIQYF,TRBJ2-4,many,TRBV6-4,NA
TGCGCCAGCAGCCAACGATTACAGGGGATCTATGGCTACACCTTC,CASSQRLQGIYGYTF,TRBJ1-2,many,TRBV5-1,TRBD1
TGTGCCAGCAGCGATCGTAGGTTTTACGAGCAGTACTTC,CASSDRRFYEQYF,TRBJ2-7,NA,TRBV6-1,NA
TGTGCCAGCAAGCTGGATATGAGGAGCACTGAAGCTTTCTTT,CASKLDMRSTEAFF,TRBJ1-1,NA,TRBV2,NA
TGCAGCGTTGGGTCTGGAACGGGGGAGGATACGCAGTATTTT,CSVGSGTGEDTQYF,TRBJ2-3,many,TRBV29-1,NA
TGTGCCGGGGTCGGGACAGGTCGCTACAATGAGCAGTTCTTC,CAGVGTGRYNEQFF,TRBJ2-1,NA,TRBV30,TRBD1
TGTGCCAGCAGATCCTACGGCTCGTTCGGAGCTTTCTTT,CASRSYGSFGAFF,TRBJ1-1,many,TRBV12-3/TRBV12-4,NA
TGCGCCAGCAGCTCGACGGGGAAAGCTTTCTTT,CASSSTGKAFF,TRBJ1-1,many,TRBV5-1,NA
TGTGCCAGCAGTGTAACGGGGAATCAGCCCCAGCATTTT,CASSVTGNQPQHF,TRBJ1-5,many,TRBV6-1,NA
TGTGCCAGCAGCGTAACCGGGACTAGACAGCAGTTCTTC,CASSVTGTRQQFF,TRBJ2-1,few,TRBV7-2,TRBD2
TGCAGTGCTAGAGCGGGGGGGGGACTCTACACGCAGTATTTT,CSARAGGGLYTQYF,TRBJ2-3,few,TRBV20-1,TRBD2
TGTGCCAGCAGCCCTTTCAGGGGATTAGAGCAGTACTTC,CASSPFRGLEQYF,TRBJ2-7,NA,TRBV7-2,NA
TGTGCCATCAGCCACGGGTACTATGGAGTTACCTCCTACAATGAGCAGTTCTTC,CAISHGYYGVTSYNEQFF,TRBJ2-1,NA,TRBV4-2,NA
TGTGCCAGCAGCGTCAGGGGAGTCGAGCAGCCCCAGCATTTT,CASSVRGVEQPQHF,TRBJ1-5,many,TRBV7-2,NA
TGTGCCAGCAGCCGCGGTGGGGCACCGTACCAAGAGACCCAGTACTTC,CASSRGGAPYQETQYF,TRBJ2-5,many,TRBV14,NA
TGTGCCAGCAGCCAACCGACAGGGGGCCGGAACGAGCAGTACTTC,CASSQPTGGRNEQYF,TRBJ2-7,many,TRBV3-1,TRBD1